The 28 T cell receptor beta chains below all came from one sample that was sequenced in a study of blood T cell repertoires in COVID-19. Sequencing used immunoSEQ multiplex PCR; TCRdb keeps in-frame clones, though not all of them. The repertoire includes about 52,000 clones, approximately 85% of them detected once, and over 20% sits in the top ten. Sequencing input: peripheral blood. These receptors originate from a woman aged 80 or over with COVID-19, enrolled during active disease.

The CDR3 region is CASNHRTSYETQYF. DNA for the CDR3: TGTGCCAGCAACCACAGGACTAGCTACGAGACCCAGTACTTC. The chain links TRBV3-1 (or the pseudogene TRBV3-2) to TRBJ2-5; 8 nucleotides align to TRBD2. Per the germline V gene, CDR1 is LGHDT and CDR2 is YNNKEL (reference sequence). The CDR3 has 14 amino acids. V lost 7 bases, J lost 5 bases, and 9 bases stayed unmatched.

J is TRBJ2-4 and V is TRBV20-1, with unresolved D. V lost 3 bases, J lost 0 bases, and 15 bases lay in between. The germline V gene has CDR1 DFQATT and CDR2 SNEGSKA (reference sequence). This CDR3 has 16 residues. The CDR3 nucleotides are TGCAGTGCTAGTCCCGTTCTAAAATTAGCCAAAAACATTCAGTACTTC. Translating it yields CSASPVLKLAKNIQYF.

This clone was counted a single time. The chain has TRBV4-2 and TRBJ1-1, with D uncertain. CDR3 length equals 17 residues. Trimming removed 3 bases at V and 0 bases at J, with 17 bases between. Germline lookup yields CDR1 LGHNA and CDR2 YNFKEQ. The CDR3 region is CASSHLALTNMNTEAFF. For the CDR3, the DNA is TGTGCCAGCAGCCACCTAGCGTTGACAAACATGAACACTGAAGCTTTCTTT.

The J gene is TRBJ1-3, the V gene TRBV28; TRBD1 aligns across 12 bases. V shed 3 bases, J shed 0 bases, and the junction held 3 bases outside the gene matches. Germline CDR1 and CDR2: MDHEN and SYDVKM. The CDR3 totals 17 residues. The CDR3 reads CASSFRDRGLSGNTIYF. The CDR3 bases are TGTGCCAGCAGTTTCCGGGACAGGGGGCTCTCTGGAAACACCATATATTTT.

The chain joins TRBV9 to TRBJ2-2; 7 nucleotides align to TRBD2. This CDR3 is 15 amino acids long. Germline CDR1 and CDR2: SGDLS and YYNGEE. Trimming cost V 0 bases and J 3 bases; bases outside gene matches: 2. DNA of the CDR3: TGTGCCAGCAGCGTAGAAGCGGGGTACACCGGGGAGCTGTTTTTT. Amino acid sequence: CASSVEAGYTGELFF.

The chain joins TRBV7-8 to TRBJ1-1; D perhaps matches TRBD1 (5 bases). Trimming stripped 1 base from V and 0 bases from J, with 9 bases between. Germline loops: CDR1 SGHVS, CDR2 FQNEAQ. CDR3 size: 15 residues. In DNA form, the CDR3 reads TGTGCCAGCAGCTTAGTTGGGGGGATGAACACTGAAGCTTTCTTT. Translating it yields CASSLVGGMNTEAFF.

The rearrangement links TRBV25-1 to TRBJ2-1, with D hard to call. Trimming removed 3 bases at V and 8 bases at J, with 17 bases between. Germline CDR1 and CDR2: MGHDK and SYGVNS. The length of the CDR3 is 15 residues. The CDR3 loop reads CASSDPRFLLHEQFF. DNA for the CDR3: TGTGCCAGCAGTGATCCCAGGTTTCTCCTCCATGAGCAGTTCTTC. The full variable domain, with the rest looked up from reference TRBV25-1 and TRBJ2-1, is EADIYQTPRYLVIGTGKKITLECSQTMGHDKMYWYQQDPGMELHLIHYSYGVNSTEKGDLSSESTVSRIRTEHFPLTLESARPSHTSQYLCASSDPRFLLHEQFFGPGTRLTVL.

The CDR3 sequence: CASSLGTGEGYTF. The CDR3 DNA sequence: TGTGCCAGCAGCTTAGGGACAGGGGAAGGCTACACCTTC. The V gene is TRBV7-3, the J gene TRBJ1-2; 10 positions match TRBD1. From germline, CDR1 is SGHTA and CDR2 FQGTGA. The CDR3 length is 13 residues. V trimming: 2 bases; J trimming: 8 bases; junction bases outside the gene matches: 2.

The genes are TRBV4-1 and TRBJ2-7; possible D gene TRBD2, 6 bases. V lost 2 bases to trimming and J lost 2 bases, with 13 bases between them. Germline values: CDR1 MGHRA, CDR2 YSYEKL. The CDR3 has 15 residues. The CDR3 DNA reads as TGCGCCAGCAGCCAAACTGGGGGGTTAACCTACGAGCAGTACTTC. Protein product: CASSQTGGLTYEQYF.

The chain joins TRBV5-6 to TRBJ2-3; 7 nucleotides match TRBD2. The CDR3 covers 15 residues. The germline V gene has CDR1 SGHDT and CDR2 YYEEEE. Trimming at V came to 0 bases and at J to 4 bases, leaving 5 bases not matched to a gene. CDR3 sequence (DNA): TGTGCCAGCAGCTTGGGGGCGGGAGTGGCAGATACGCAGTATTTT. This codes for CASSLGAGVADTQYF.

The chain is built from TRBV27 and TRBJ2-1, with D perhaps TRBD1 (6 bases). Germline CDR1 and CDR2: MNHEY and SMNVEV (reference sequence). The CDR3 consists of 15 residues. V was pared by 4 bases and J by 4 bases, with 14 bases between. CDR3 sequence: CASSSTGVGYNEQFF. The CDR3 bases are TGTGCCAGCAGTTCGACAGGTGTCGGGTACAATGAGCAGTTCTTC.

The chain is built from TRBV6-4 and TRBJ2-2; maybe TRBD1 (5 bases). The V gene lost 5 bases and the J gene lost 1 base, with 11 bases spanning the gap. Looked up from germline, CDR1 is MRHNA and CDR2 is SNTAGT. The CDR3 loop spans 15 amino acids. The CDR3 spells CASSKTELNTGELFF. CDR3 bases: TGTGCCAGCAGTAAGACAGAACTGAACACCGGGGAGCTGTTTTTT.

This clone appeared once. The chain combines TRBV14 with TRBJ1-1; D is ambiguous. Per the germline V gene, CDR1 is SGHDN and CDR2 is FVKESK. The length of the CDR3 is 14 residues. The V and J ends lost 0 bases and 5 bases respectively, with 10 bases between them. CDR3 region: CASSQDRRWTEAFF. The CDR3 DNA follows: TGTGCCAGCAGCCAAGACCGCCGGTGGACTGAAGCTTTCTTT.

As DNA, the CDR3 is TGTGCCAGCAGTGAATCGCAGGGGGCGAATCAGCCCCAGCATTTT. This encodes CASSESQGANQPQHF. V is TRBV6-1 and J is TRBJ1-5; 8 nucleotides align to TRBD1. Trimming removed 2 bases from V and 4 bases from J; junction bases left unmatched: 4. The CDR3 runs to 15 residues. CDR1 is MNHNS, CDR2 SASEGT, per germline.

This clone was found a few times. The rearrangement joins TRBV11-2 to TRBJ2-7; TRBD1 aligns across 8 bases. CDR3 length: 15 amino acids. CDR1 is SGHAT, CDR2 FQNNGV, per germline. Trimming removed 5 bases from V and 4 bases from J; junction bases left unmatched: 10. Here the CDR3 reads CASSGGTGQSYEQYF. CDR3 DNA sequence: TGTGCCAGCAGCGGCGGGACAGGACAATCTTACGAGCAGTACTTC.

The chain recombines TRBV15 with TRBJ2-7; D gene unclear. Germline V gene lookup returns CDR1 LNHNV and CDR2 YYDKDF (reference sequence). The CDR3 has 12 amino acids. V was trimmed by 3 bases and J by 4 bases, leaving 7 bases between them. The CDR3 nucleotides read TGTGCCACCAGCAGGTCGTTGTACGAGCAGTACTTC. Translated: CATSRSLYEQYF.

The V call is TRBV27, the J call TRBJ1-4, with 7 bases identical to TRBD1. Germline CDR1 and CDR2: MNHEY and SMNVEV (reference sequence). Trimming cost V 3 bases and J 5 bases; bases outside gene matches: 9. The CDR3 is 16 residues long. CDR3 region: CASSFNTGTANEKLFF. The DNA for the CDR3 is TGTGCCAGCAGTTTCAATACTGGGACAGCGAATGAAAAACTGTTTTTT.

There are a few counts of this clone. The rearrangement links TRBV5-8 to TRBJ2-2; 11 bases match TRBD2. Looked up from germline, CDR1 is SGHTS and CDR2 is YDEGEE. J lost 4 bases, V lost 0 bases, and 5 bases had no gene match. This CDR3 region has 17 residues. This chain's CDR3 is CASSLVGTSGATGELFF. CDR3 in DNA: TGTGCCAGCAGCTTGGTTGGGACTAGCGGAGCCACCGGGGAGCTGTTTTTT.

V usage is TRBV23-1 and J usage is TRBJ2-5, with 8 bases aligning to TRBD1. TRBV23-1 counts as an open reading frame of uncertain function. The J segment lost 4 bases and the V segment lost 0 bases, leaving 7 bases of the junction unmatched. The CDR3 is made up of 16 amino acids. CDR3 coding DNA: TGCGCCAGCAGTCAATCCGTACCGGACAGGGTAGAGACCCAGTACTTC. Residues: CASSQSVPDRVETQYF.

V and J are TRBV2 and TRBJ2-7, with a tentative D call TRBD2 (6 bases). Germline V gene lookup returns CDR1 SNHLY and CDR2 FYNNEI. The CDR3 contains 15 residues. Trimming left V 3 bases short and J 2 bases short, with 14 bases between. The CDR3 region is CASSDSLAKTYEQYF. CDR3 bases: TGTGCCAGCAGTGACAGTCTAGCGAAAACCTACGAGCAGTACTTC.

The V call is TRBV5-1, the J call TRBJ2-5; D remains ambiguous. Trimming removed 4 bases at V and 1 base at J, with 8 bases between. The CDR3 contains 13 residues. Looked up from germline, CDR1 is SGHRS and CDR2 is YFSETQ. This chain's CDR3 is CASSGGPQETQYF. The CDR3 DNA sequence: TGCGCCAGCAGCGGCGGCCCCCAAGAGACCCAGTACTTC.

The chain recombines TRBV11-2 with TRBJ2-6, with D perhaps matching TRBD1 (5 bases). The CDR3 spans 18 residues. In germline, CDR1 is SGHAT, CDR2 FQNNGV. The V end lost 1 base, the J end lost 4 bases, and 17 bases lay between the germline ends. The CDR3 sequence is CASSLVAGMASGANVLTF. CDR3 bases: TGTGCCAGCAGCTTAGTGGCAGGGATGGCTTCAGGGGCCAACGTCCTGACTTTC.

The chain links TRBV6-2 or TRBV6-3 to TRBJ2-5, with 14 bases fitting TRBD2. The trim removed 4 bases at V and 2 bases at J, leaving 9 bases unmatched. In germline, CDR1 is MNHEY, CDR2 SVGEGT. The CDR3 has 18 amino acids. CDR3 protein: CASSWTSGGKALQETQYF. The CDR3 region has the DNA TGTGCCAGCAGTTGGACTAGCGGGGGGAAGGCCCTGCAAGAGACCCAGTACTTC.

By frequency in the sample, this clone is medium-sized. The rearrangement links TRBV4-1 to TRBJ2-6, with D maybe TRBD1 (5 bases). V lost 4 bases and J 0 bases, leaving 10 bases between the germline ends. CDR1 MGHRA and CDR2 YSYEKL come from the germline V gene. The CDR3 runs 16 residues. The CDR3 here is CASSLQGFSGANVLTF. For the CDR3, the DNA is TGCGCCAGCAGCCTCCAGGGTTTCTCTGGGGCCAACGTCCTGACTTTC.

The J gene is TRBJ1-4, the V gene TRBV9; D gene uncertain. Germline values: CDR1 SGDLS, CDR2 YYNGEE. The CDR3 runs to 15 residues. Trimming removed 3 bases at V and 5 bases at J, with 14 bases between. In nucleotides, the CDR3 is TGTGCCAGCAGCGAACAAGCGGGGTACAATGAAAAACTGTTTTTT. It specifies CASSEQAGYNEKLFF.

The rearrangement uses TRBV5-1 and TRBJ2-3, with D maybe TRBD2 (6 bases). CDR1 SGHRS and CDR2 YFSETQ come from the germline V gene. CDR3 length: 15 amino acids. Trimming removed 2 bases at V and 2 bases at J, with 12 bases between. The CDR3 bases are TGCGCCAGCAGCTTCGGGGGAGGAGACACAGATACGCAGTATTTT. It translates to CASSFGGGDTDTQYF.

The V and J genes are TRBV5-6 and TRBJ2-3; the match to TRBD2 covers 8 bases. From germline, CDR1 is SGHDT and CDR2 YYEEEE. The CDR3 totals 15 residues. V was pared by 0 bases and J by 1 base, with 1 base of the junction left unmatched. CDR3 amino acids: CASSLETSGTDTQYF. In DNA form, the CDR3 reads TGTGCCAGCAGCTTGGAGACTAGCGGCACAGATACGCAGTATTTT.

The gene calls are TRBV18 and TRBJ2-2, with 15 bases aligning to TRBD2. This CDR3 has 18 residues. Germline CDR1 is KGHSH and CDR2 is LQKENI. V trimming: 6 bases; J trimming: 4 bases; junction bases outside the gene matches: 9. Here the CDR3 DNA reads TGTGCCAGCTCTTCCGGACTAGCGGGAGGGCCCGGCACCGGGGAGCTGTTTTTT. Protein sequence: CASSSGLAGGPGTGELFF.